This TCR beta chain was sequenced in a study of cytomegalovirus exposure and HLA in healthy donors. The PCR ran on 60 Vbeta and 13 Jbeta primers. Repertoires were generated with immunoSEQ multiplex PCR, while TCRdb's copy carries only in-frame clones and drops some. The data hold some 85,000 clones, with 75% to 80% observed a single time. The TCR comes from a young man in good health and CMV-seronegative. Material: PBMCs.

CDR3 sequence (DNA): TGCGCCAGCAGCCAAGATTCGTCGGGTTCCAATGAGCAGTTCTTC. This sequence encodes CASSQDSSGSNEQFF. The J gene is TRBJ2-1, the V gene TRBV4-3, with D unclear. The CDR3 extends over 15 amino acids. Germline V lookup: CDR1 LGHNA, CDR2 YSLEER. Trimming took 0 bases from V and 6 from J, leaving 12 bases between them.